This TCR beta chain was recorded in a study of vaccination effects on CD4 cells after COVID-19. The overall study: Of the BNT162b2 and mRNA-1273 vaccines, participants received two doses of one or the other. The study's findings and limits: Healthy vaccinees showed cross-reactivity with common cold coronaviruses in only 1 of 255 vaccine-induced clones.

Expansion of antigen-specific CD4+ T cells with viral peptide pools was carried out by the ViraFEST assay before sequencing. When less than 12 days of culture had elapsed, CD4+ T cells were isolated. Vaccinated participants had no history of SARS-CoV-2 infection and tested negative for nucleocapsid antibodies. Cultures used roughly 2 million PBMC per well, about 10 IU/ml IL-2 and about 10 ug/ml peptides. On this clone: As yet, its antigen is unknown.

The repertoire was sequenced with immunoSEQ multiplex PCR; TCRdb's copy has only in-frame clones and lacks some. In the table there are about 79,000 clones, 70% to 75% of which are singletons. Germline V CDR1 and CDR2: MGHRA, YSYEKL. The junction had 3 bases not matched to a gene; V was cut back by 2 bases and J by 1 base. The CDR3 consists of 15 residues. This rearrangement joins TRBV4-1 to TRBJ1-1, with 8 positions matching TRBD1. The source was CD4+ T cells from PBMCs cultured with HCoV-229E spike peptides, collected before COVID-19 vaccination. This receptor was taken from a human donor who received a COVID-19 vaccine. CDR3 DNA sequence: TGCGCCAGCAGCCAACGGACAGGGTGGAACACTGAAGCTTTCTTT. Residues: CASSQRTGWNTEAFF.